This T cell receptor (beta chain) was sequenced in a study of control samples from healthy donors and cancer patients. From germline, CDR1 is ENHRY and CDR2 SYGVKD. V dropped 3 bases and J dropped 7 bases, with 15 bases sitting between them. The CDR3 loop spans 14 amino acids. The data were produced by immunoSEQ multiplex PCR, yet TCRdb's version contains in-frame clones alone and is incomplete. The data show under 150,000 clones, about 93% seen once. The V and J genes are TRBV10-3 and TRBJ2-5, with D maybe TRBD1 (5 bases). Material for sequencing was blood. This clonotype was sampled from a man aged 30 to 45 in good health. CDR3 amino acids: CAISEGMAQGTQYF. CDR3 bases: TGTGCCATCAGTGAAGGGATGGCCCAGGGGACCCAGTACTTC.